Presented here are 3 T cell receptor beta chains from one specimen sequenced in a study of blood T cell repertoires in COVID-19. This table comes from immunoSEQ multiplex PCR, and its TCRdb copy is limited to in-frame clones, with some not included. The sample carries about 170,000 clones, almost 85% recorded once. The sequencing sample was made of peripheral blood. The receptors stem from a man younger than 35 with active or convalescent COVID-19.

The chain is built from TRBV18 and TRBJ2-7, with 9 bases aligning to TRBD1. Trimming at V came to 1 base and at J to 7 bases, leaving 8 bases not matched to a gene. The germline V gene has CDR1 KGHSH and CDR2 LQKENI. The CDR3 runs 15 residues. The CDR3 DNA reads as TGTGCCAGCTCACCACTCGGACAGGGGTTGAATGAGCAGTACTTC. Amino acid sequence: CASSPLGQGLNEQYF.

This clone was counted once. The V and J genes are TRBV13 and TRBJ1-3, with a tentative D call TRBD1 (6 bases). The CDR3 length is 16 residues. V shed 5 bases and J shed 0 bases, with 14 bases lying between them. The germline CDR1 and CDR2 sequences are PRHDT and FYEKMQ (reference sequence). CDR3 in amino acids: CASSIRGPLSGNTIYF. CDR3 in DNA: TGTGCCAGCAGCATCAGGGGCCCGCTCTCTGGAAACACCATATATTTT.

Regarding this clone: Within the sample, other DNA sequences also encode this same CDR3. The chain joins TRBV3-1 (or the pseudogene TRBV3-2) to TRBJ2-6, with D hard to call. V was trimmed by 0 bases and J by 4 bases, leaving 7 bases between them. From germline, CDR1 is LGHDT and CDR2 YNNKEL (reference sequence). The CDR3 sequence is 15 residues long. Written as DNA, the CDR3 is TGTGCCAGCAGCCAAGACAGTTCGGGGGCCAACGTCCTGACTTTC. This gives the protein CASSQDSSGANVLTF.